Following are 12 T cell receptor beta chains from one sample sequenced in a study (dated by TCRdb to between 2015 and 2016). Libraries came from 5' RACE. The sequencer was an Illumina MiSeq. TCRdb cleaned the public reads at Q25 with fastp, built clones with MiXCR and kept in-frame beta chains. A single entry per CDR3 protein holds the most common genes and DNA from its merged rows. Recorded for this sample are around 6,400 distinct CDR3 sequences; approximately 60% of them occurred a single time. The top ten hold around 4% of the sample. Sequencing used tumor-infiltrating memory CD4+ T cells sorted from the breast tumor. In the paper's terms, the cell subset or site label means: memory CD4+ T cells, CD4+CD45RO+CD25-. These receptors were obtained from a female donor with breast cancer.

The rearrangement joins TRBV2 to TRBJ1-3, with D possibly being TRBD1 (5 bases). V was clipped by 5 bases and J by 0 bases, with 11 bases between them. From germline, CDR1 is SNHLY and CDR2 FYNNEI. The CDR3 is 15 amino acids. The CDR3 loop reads CASSSATGSGNTIYF. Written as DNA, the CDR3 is TGTGCCAGCAGTTCGGCTACAGGCTCTGGAAACACCATATATTTT.

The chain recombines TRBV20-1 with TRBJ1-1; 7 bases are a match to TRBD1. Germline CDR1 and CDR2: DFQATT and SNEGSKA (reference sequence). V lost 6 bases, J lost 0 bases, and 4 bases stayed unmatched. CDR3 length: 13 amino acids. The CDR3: CSASGQLNTEAFF. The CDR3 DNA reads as TGCAGTGCGTCGGGACAGCTGAACACTGAAGCTTTCTTT.

The CDR3 coding sequence is TGTGCCATCCCACTAGCGACTAGCACAGATACGCAGTATTTT. It yields the protein CAIPLATSTDTQYF. This chain links TRBV10-3 with TRBJ2-3; 7 positions agree with TRBD2. The CDR3 is 14 amino acids. The ends lost 8 bases at V and 0 bases at J; junction bases unmatched: 5. Germline V CDR1 and CDR2: ENHRY, SYGVKD.

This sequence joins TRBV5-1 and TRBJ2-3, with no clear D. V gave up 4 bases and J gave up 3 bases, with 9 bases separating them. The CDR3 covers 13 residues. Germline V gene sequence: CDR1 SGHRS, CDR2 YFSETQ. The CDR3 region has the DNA TGCGCCAGCAGCCTCTCCCAGACAGATACGCAGTATTTT. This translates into CASSLSQTDTQYF.

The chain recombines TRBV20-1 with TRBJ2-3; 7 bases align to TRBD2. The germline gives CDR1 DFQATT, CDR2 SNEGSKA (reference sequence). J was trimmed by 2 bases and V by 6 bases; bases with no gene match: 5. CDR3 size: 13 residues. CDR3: CSAAGGTTDTQYF. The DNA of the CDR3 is TGCAGTGCCGCCGGGGGGACCACAGATACGCAGTATTTT.

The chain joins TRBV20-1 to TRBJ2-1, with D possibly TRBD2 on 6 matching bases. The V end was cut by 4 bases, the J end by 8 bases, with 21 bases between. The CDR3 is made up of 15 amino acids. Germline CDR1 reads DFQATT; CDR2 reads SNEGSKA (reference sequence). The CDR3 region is CSAMTSVPQADEQFF. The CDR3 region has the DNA TGCAGTGCTATGACTAGTGTTCCTCAGGCTGATGAGCAGTTCTTC.

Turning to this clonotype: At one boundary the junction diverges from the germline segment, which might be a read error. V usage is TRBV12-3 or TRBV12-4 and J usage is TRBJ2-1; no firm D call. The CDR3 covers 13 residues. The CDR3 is CASSLPRNNKQFF. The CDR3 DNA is TGTGCCAGCAGTTTACCCCGGAACAATAAGCAGTTCTTC.

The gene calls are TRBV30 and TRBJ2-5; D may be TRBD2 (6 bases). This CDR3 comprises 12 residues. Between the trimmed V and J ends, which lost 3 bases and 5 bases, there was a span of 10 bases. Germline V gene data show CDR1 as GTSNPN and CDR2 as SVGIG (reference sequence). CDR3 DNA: TGTGCCTGGAGCGGGACTCTGGAGACCCAGTACTTC. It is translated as CAWSGTLETQYF.

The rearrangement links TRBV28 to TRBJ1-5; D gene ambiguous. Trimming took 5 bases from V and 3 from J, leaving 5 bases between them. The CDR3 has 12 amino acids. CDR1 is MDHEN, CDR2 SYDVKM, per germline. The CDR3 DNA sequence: TGTGCCAGCAGTGAATACAATCAGCCCCAGCATTTT. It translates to CASSEYNQPQHF.

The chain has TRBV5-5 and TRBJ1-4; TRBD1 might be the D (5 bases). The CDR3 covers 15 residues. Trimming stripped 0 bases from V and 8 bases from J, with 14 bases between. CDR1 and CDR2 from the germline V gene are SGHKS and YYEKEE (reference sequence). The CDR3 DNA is TGTGCCAGCAGCTTGGTCAGGGCAGTCGGGGAAAAACTGTTTTTT. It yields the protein CASSLVRAVGEKLFF.

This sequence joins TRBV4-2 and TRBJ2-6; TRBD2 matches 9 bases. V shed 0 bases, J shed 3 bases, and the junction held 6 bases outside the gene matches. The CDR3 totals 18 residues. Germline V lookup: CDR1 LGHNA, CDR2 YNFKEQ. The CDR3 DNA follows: TGTGCCAGCAGCCAAGATGGGCGGGGGGGCCATGGGGCCAACGTCCTGACTTTC. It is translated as CASSQDGRGGHGANVLTF.

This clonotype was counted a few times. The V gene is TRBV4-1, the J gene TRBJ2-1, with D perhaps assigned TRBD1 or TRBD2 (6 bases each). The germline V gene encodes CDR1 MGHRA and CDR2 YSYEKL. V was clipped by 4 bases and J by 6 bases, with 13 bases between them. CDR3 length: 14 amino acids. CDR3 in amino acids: CASSRGAAGNEQFF. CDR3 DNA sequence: TGCGCCAGCAGCCGGGGGGCCGCTGGCAATGAGCAGTTCTTC.